What follows are 5 T cell receptor beta chains derived from one specimen sequenced in a study of OX40 agonist ivuxolimab in advanced cancers. The repertoire was sequenced with immunoSEQ multiplex PCR; TCRdb's copy has only in-frame clones and lacks some. Here the sample spans approximately 48,000 clones, roughly 80% being singletons. Material: CD4+ or CD8+ T cells sorted from blood, obtained in a trial of the OX40 agonist ivuxolimab. The source is an adult with an advanced solid tumor such as melanoma, head and neck, liver or kidney cancer.

The chain recombines TRBV28 with TRBJ1-1; TRBD1 might be the D (5 bases). Germline CDR1 is MDHEN and CDR2 is SYDVKM. This CDR3 has 15 residues. Deletions cut 1 base from V and 6 bases from J, with 15 bases between. Here the CDR3 DNA reads TGTGCCAGCAGTTTATCCAGTCCCCTAGGGGCTGAAGCTTTCTTT. Translated: CASSLSSPLGAEAFF. Full variable domain (rest looked up from reference TRBV28 and TRBJ1-1): DVKVTQSSRYLVKRTGEKVFLECVQDMDHENMFWYRQDPGLGLRLIYFSYDVKMKEKGDIPEGYSVSREKKERFSLILESASTNQTSMYLCASSLSSPLGAEAFFGQGTRLTVV.

This clone was detected a few times. This chain links TRBV19 with TRBJ1-5; 12 bases map to TRBD1. With 6 bases clipped from V and 7 bases from J, the junction kept 7 bases outside the gene matches. The V gene's germline CDR1 is LNHDA and CDR2 SQIVND (reference sequence). The CDR3 sequence is 15 residues long. CDR3: CASSSGQGAWQPQHF. Here the CDR3 DNA reads TGTGCCAGTAGCTCGGGACAGGGGGCCTGGCAGCCCCAGCATTTT.

The gene calls are TRBV14 and TRBJ2-2; D remains unclear. Trimming took 3 bases from V and 6 from J, leaving 14 bases between them. Germline V lookup: CDR1 SGHDN, CDR2 FVKESK. The CDR3 has 15 residues. CDR3 in amino acids: CASSQMIRYAGELFF. As DNA, the CDR3 is TGTGCCAGCAGCCAGATGATCCGGTACGCCGGGGAGCTGTTTTTT.

This clone was recorded once. The rearrangement joins TRBV27 to TRBJ2-2; D gene ambiguous. The germline gives CDR1 MNHEY, CDR2 SMNVEV (reference sequence). The CDR3 covers 12 residues. With 6 bases removed from V and 5 bases from J, the gap between germline ends came to 7 bases. The CDR3 loop reads CASSVGTGELFF. The CDR3 region has the DNA TGTGCCAGCAGCGTAGGGACCGGGGAGCTGTTTTTT.

V gene TRBV11-3 combines with J gene TRBJ2-1; tentative D call: TRBD2 (7 bases). The CDR3 has 14 residues. Germline V CDR1 and CDR2: SGHNT, YENEEA. Between the trimmed V and J ends, which lost 0 bases and 10 bases, there was a span of 13 bases. CDR3 DNA sequence: TGTGCCAGCAGCTTAGATCGATGGGGGGGCGAGCAGTTCTTC. This gives the protein CASSLDRWGGEQFF. Complete variable domain (other parts from reference TRBV11-3 and TRBJ2-1): EAGVVQSPRYKIIEKKQPVAFWCNPISGHNTLYWYLQNLGQGPELLIRYENEEAVDDSQLPKDRFSAERLKGVDSTLKIQPAELGDSAVYLCASSLDRWGGEQFFGPGTRLTVL.